The entry that follows covers one TCR beta chain sequence. This specimen comes from a study of blood T cell repertoires in COVID-19. Background on the study: Samples representing acute and convalescent COVID-19 were sourced from the United States, Italy and Spain.

Per the study methods: Reference gene primer amplification yielded estimated nucleated cell counts. Some clones are missing from TCRdb's copy, which holds only in-frame ones; the method was immunoSEQ multiplex PCR. V and J calls and clone size are given by that table; D and trimming were obtained from the DNA. The sample lists about 130,000 clones; approximately 80% were seen once. CDR3 length: 13 amino acids. Trimming cost V 7 bases and J 5 bases; bases outside gene matches: 7. Germline CDR1 is MNHNY and CDR2 is SVGAGI (reference sequence). The sequencing sample was made of peripheral blood. This chain uses TRBV6-6 with TRBJ2-7; 8 bases match TRBD2. The clonotype originates from a man aged 35 to 55 with active or convalescent COVID-19. The CDR3 here is CASTRGGSDEQYF. The CDR3 DNA reads as TGTGCCAGCACCCGGGGGGGTTCCGACGAGCAGTACTTC.